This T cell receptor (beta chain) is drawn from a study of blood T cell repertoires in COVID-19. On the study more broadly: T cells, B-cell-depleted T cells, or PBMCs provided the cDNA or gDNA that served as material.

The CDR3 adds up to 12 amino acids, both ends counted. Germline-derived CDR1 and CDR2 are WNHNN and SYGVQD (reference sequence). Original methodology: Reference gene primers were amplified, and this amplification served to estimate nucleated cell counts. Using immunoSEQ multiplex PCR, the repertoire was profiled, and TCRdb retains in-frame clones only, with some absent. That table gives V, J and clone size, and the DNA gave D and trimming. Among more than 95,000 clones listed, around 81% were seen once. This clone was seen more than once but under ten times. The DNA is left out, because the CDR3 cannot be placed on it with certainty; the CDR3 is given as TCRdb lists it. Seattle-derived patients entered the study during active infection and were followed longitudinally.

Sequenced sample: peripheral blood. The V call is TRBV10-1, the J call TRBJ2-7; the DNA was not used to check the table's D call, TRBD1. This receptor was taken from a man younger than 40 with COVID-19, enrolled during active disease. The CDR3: CASILGPYEQYF.